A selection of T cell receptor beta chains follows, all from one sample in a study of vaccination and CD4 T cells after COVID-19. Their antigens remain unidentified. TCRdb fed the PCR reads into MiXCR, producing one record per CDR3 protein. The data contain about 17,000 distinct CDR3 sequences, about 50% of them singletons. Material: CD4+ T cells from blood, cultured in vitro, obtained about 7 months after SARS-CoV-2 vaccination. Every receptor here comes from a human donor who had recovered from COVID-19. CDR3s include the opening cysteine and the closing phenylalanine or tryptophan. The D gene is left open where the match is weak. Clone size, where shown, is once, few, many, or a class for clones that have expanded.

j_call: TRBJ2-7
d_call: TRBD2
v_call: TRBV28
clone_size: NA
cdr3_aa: CASRPRGGSAYEQYF
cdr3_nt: TGTGCCAGCAGACCCCGCGGCGGGAGTGCCTACGAGCAGTACTTC

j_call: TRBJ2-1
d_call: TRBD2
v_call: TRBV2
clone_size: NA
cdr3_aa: CASTRGGTNEQFF
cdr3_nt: TGTGCCAGCACCCGGGGGGGGACGAATGAGCAGTTCTTC

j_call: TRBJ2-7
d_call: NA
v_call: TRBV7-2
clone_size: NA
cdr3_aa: CASSFAGTNEQYF
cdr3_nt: TGTGCCAGCAGCTTTGCAGGGACGAACGAGCAGTACTTC

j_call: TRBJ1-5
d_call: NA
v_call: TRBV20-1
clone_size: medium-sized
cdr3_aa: CSARNRLGNQPQHF
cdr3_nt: TGCAGTGCTAGAAACAGGCTGGGCAATCAGCCCCAGCATTTT

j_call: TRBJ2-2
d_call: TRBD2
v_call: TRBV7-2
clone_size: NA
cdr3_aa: CASTSGLASGELFF
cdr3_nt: TGTGCCAGCACCTCGGGACTAGCGTCGGGGGAGCTGTTTTTT

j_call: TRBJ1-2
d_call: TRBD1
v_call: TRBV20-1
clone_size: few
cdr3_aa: CSARRTGGEGYTF
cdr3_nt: TGCAGTGCTAGACGAACAGGGGGAGAGGGCTACACCTTC

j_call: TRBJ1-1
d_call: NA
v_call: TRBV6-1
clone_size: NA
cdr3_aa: CASSEGVGDTEAFF
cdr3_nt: TGTGCCAGCAGTGAGGGTGTAGGGGACACTGAAGCTTTCTTT

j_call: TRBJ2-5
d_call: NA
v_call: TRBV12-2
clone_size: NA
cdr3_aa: CASRLVRCQETQYF
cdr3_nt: TGTGCAAGTCGCTTAGTAAGGTGCCAAGAGACCCAGTACTTC

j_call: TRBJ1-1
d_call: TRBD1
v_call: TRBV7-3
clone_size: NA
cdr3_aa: CASSSTGQDREAFF
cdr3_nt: TGTGCCAGCAGCTCTACAGGACAGGACCGTGAAGCTTTCTTT

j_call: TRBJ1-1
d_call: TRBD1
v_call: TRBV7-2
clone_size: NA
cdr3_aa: CASSPTGQEGLKAFF
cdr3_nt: TGTGCCAGCAGCCCAACGGGACAGGAGGGACTGAAAGCTTTCTTT

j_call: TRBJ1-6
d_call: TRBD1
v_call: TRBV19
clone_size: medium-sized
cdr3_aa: CASGGQYNSPLHF
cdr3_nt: TGTGCCAGTGGGGGACAGTATAATTCACCCCTCCACTTT

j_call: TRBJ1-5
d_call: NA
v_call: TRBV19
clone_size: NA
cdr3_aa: CASTQGLNLNQPQHF
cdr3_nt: TGTGCCAGTACGCAGGGGCTCAACCTAAATCAGCCCCAGCATTTT

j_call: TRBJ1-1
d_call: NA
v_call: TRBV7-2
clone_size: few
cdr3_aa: CASSLAGTRNTEAFF
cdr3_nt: TGTGCCAGCAGCTTAGCAGGGACGAGGAACACTGAAGCTTTCTTT

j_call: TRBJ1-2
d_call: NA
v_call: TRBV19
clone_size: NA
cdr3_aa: CASSRPDSGYTF
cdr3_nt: TGTGCCAGTAGTAGACCTGACAGTGGCTACACCTTC

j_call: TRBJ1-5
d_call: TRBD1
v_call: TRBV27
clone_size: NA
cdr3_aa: CASSPRQGYQPQHF
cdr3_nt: TGTGCCAGCAGCCCCCGACAGGGTTATCAGCCCCAGCATTTT

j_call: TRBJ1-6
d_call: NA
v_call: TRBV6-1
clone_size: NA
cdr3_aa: CASSEGDWWQNSPLHF
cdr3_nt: TGTGCCAGCAGTGAAGGTGATTGGTGGCAGAATTCACCCCTCCACTTT